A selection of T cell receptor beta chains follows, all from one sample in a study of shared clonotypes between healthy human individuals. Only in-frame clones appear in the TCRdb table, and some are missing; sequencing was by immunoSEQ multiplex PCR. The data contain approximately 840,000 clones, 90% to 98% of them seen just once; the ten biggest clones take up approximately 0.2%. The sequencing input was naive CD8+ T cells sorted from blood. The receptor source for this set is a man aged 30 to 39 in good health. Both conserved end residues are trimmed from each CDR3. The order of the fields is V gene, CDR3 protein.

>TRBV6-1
ASSALDNEQF
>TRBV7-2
ASSPGPYYEQY
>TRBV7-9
ASSFWELGSYNEQF
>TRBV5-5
ASSYVAGDSYEQY
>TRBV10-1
ASSESASGTDEQY
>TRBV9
ASDPGDGTSGNTIY
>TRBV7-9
ASSLGLQPQH
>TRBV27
ASSFSEGSYNEQF
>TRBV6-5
ASSSSGPITYEQY
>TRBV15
ATSTGQSHSFNYGYT
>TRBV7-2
ASSFMDTEAF
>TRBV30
ALVVDSYNEQF
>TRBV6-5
ASSWTGESQPQH
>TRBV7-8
ASSLQGRSYEQY
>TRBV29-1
SGAMERLVAYNEQF
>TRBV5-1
ASSLARRHREGTGELF
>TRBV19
ASSIDPPDMNQPQH
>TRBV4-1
ASSQDHGPSGNTIY
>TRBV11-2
ASSSAGLGALDTQY
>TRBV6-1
ASITGGSTEAF
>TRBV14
ASSQSYGGVYGYT
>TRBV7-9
ASSGDTSGTYNEQF
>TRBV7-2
ASSFNPGTPYPGEQY
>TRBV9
ASSLSKTEQF
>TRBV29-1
SAREDSYEQY
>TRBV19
ASSKEVLGRTSGRKEETQY
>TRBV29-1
SGTLVGPQANTQY
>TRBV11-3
ASTELAGAGELF
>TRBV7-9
ASSPGTSGRKNEQF
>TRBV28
ASSYERGNQPQH
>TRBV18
ASSPKDYYEQY
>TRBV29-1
SVETDSGNTIY
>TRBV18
ASSARPGTGTPYEQY
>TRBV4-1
ASSLTGGSVNTGELF
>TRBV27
ASSFKTHGPYNEQF